The source of this T cell receptor beta chain is a study of T-cell memory formation after mild COVID-19. Points from the study as a whole: CD8+ contracting clones occupied EMRA, while CD4+ ones occupied mainly CM and EM.

TCR alpha and TCR beta cDNA libraries carrying sample barcodes and UMIs came from 5'RACE with constant-segment primers. Each CDR3 protein is one row after TCRdb ran MiXCR on the 5' RACE reads. The data show some 350,000 distinct CDR3 sequences, more than 15% seen once. The CDR3 runs to 15 residues. Trimming took off 5 bases at V and 2 bases at J, with 14 bases between the two ends. The germline V gene has CDR1 MNHNS and CDR2 SASEGT. With respect to this clonotype: Antigen unknown.

The sequenced sample was PBMCs or a T cell subset sorted from them (not recorded which). The receptor's source is a man in his late teens or twenties who had mild COVID-19 (a few samples of this study predate the infection). Cell type and time point are not known. The genes are TRBV6-1 and TRBJ2-3, with D perhaps assigned TRBD1 or TRBD2 (5 bases each). The CDR3 here is CASSYLGDYTDTQYF. CDR3 DNA: TGTGCCAGCAGTTACTTGGGGGATTACACAGATACGCAGTATTTT.